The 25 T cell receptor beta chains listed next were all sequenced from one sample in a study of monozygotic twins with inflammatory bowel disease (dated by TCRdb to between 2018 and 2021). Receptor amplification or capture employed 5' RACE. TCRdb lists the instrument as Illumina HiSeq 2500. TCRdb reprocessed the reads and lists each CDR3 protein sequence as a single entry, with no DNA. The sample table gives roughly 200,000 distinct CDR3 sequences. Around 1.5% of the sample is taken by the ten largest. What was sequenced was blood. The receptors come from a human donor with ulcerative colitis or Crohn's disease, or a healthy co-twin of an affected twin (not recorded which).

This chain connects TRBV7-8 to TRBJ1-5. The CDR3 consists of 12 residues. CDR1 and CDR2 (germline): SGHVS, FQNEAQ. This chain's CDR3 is CASSLVDQPQHF.

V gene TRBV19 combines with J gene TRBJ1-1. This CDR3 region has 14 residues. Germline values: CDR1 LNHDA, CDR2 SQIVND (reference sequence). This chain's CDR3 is CASSNLGPGTEAFF.

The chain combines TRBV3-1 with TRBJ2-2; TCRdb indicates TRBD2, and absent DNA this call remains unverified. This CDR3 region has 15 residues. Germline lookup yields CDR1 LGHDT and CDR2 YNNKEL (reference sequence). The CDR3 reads CASSQDGPDTGELFF.

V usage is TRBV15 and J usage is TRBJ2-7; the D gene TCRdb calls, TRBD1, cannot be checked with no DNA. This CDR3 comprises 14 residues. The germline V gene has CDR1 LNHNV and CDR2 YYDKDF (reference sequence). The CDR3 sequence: CATSSWDRVGEQYF.

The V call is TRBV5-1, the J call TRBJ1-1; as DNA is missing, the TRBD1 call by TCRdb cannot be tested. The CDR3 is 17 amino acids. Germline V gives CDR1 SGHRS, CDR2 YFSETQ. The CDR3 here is CASSQGGGSYGNTEAFF.

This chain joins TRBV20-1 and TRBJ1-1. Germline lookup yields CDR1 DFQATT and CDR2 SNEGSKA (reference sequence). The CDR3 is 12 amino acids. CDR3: CSEGRAGTEAFF.

The CDR3 loop reads CASSSGAGNTIYF. The rearrangement uses TRBV7-9 and TRBJ1-3; without DNA, the TCRdb call of TRBD1 cannot be checked. Germline-derived CDR1 and CDR2 are SEHNR and FQNEAQ (reference sequence). This CDR3 has 13 residues.

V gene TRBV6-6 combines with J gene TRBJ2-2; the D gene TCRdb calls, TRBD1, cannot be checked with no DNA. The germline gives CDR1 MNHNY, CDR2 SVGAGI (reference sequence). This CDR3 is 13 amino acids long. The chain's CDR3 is CANGQSSTGELFF.

The CDR3 loop is CASRTVTDTDTQYF. This rearrangement joins TRBV5-5 to TRBJ2-3. Germline V lookup: CDR1 SGHKS, CDR2 YYEKEE (reference sequence). CDR3 length equals 14 residues.

CDR3 sequence: CASSRDTRSYNEQFF. V is TRBV11-1 and J is TRBJ2-1. The CDR3 sequence is 15 residues long. Germline V gives CDR1 SGHAT, CDR2 FQDESV (reference sequence).

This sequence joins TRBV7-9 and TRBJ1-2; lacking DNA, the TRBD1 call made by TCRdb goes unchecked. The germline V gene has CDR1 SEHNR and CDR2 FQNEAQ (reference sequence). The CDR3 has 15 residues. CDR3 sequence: CASSLARGGNYGYTF.

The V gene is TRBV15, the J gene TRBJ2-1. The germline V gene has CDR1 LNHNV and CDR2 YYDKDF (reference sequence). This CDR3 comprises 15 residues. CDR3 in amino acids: CATSRGSLGGNEQFF.

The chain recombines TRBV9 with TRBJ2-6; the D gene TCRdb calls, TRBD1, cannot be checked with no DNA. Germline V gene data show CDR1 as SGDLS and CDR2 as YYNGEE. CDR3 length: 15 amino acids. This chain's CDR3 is CASSAYRAGANVLTF.

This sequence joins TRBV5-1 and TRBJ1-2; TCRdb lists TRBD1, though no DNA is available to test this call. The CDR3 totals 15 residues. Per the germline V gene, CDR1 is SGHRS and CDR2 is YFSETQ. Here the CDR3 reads CASSFPGTGNGGYTF.

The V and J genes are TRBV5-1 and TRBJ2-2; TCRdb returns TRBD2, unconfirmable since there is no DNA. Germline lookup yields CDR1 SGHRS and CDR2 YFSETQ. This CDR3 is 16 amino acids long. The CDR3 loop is CASSLAPGTNTGELFF.

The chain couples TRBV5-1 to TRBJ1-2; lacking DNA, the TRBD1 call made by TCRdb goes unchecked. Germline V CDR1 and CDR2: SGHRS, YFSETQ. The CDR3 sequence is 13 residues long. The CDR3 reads CASSYDSRYGYTF.

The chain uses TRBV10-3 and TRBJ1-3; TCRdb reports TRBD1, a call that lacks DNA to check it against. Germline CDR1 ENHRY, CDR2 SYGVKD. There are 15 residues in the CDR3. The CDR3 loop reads CASNPGPSSGNTIYF.

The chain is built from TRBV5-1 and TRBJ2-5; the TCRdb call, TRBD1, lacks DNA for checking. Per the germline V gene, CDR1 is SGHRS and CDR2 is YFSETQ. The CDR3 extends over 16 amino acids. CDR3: CASSLSSGQYQETQYF.

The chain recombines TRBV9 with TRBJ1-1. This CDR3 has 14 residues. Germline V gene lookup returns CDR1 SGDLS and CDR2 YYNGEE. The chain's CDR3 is CASSEHPTNTEAFF.

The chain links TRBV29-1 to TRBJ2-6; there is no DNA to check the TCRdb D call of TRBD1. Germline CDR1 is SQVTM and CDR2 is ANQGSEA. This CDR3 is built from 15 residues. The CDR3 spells CSVGQDPAGANVLTF.

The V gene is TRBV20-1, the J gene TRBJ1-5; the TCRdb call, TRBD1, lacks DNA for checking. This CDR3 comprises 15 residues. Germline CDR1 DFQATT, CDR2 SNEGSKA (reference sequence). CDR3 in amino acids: CSARDFWPLGGPQHF.

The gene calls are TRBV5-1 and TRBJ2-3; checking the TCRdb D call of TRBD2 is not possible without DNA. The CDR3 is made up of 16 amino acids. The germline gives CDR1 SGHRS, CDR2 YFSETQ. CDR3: CASSSGLAAATDTQYF.

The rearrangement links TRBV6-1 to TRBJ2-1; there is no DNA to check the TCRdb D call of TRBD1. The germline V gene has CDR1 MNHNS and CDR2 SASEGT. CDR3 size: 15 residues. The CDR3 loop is CASSLTGSLYNEQFF.

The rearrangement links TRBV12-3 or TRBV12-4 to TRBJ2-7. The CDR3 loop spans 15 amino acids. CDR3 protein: CASSLLEFSSYEQYF.

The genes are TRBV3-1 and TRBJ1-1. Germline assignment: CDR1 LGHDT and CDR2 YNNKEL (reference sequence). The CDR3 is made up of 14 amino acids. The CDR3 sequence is CASSQGFMNTEAFF.